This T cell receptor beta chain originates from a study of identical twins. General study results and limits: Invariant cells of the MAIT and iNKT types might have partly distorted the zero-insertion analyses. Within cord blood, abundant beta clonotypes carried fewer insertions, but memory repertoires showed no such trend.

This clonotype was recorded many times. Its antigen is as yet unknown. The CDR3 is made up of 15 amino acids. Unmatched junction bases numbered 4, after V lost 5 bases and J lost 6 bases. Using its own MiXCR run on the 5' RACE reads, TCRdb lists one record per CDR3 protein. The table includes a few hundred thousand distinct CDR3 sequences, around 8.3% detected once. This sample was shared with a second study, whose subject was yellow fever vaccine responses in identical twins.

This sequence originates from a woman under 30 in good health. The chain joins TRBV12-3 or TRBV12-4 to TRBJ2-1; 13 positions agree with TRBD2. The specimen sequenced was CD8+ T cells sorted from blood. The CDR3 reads CASSLTSGGFNEQFF. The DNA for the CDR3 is TGTGCCAGCAGTCTGACTAGCGGGGGGTTCAATGAGCAGTTCTTC.